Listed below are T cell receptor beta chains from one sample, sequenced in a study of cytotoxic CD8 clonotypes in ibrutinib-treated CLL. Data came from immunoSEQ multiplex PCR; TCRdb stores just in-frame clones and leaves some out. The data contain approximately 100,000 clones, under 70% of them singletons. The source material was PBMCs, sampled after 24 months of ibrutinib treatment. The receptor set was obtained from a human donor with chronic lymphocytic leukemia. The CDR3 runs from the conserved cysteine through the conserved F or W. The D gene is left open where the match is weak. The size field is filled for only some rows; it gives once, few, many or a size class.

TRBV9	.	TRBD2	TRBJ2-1	CASSATSGSYNEQFF	TGTGCCAGCAGCGCGACTAGCGGGAGCTACAATGAGCAGTTCTTC
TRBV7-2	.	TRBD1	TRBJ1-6	CASSLEIGTGAGNSPLHF	TGTGCCAGCAGCTTAGAAATCGGGACAGGGGCGGGTAATTCACCCCTCCACTTT
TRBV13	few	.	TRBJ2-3	CASSLADTQYF	TGTGCCAGCAGCTTAGCAGATACGCAGTATTTT
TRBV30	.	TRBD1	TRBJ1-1	CAWIPGVRGRGWATEAFF	TGTGCCTGGATCCCCGGGGTCAGGGGGAGAGGTTGGGCCACTGAAGCTTTCTTT
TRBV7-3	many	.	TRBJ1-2	CASSQDSEGYTF	TGTGCCAGCAGCCAAGATTCAGAAGGCTACACCTTC
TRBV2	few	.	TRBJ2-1	CASSGRSYNEQFF	TGTGCCAGCAGTGGTAGGTCCTACAATGAGCAGTTCTTC
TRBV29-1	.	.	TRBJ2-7	CSVRPDRSSYEQYF	TGCAGCGTCCGACCTGACAGGAGCTCCTACGAGCAGTACTTC
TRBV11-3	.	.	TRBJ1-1	CASGRRGGTEAFF	TGTGCCAGCGGCCGGCGGGGGGGCACTGAAGCTTTCTTT
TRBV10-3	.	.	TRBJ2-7	CAIGGGGDYEQYF	TGTGCCATCGGTGGAGGGGGCGACTACGAGCAGTACTTC
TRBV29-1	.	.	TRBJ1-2	CSVDRPGQGFWSSGYTF	TGCAGCGTTGACCGACCTGGGCAGGGTTTCTGGTCCAGCGGCTACACCTTC
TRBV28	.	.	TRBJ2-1	CASSFPGNEQFF	TGTGCCAGCAGTTTCCCCGGGAATGAGCAGTTCTTC
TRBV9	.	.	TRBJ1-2	CASSVEASYGYTF	TGTGCCAGCAGCGTAGAGGCCTCCTATGGCTACACCTTC
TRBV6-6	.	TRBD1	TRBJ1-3	CASRDTLNTGQFHF	TGTGCCAGCAGAGACACTCTTAATACGGGACAGTTCCATTTT
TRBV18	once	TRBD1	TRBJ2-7	CASSPPGQSGEQYF	TGTGCCAGCTCACCACCGGGACAGTCGGGCGAGCAGTACTTC
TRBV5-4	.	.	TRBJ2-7	CASSLSLEAYEQYF	TGTGCCAGCAGTTTAAGCCTCGAAGCCTACGAGCAGTACTTC
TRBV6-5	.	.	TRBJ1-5	CASSSSAYSNQPQHF	TGTGCCAGCAGTTCTTCAGCCTATAGCAATCAGCCCCAGCATTTT
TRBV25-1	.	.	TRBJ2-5	CASSAPRMGQETQYF	TGTGCCAGCAGTGCCCCGAGGATGGGGCAAGAGACCCAGTACTTC
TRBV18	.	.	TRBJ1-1	CASSPPQGRNTEAFF	TGTGCCAGCTCACCACCTCAGGGTAGGAACACTGAAGCTTTCTTT
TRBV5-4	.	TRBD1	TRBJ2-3	CASSRQGPTDTQYF	TGTGCCAGCAGCCGACAGGGGCCCACAGATACGCAGTATTTT
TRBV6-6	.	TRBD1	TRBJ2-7	CASSYSGTGEQYF	TGTGCCAGCAGTTACAGTGGGACAGGCGAGCAGTACTTC
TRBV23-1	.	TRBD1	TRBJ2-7	CASSRQGARYEQYF	TGCGCCAGCAGTCGTCAGGGGGCGCGATACGAGCAGTACTTC
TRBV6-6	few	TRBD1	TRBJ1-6	CASGTGLHF	TGTGCCTCGGGGACAGGCCTCCACTTT
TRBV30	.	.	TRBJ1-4	CAQQKGINEKLFF	TGTGCCCAACAGAAGGGGATTAATGAAAAACTGTTTTTT
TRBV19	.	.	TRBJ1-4	CASSSSTDRGKLFF	TGTGCCAGTAGTTCCTCTACCGACCGGGGAAAACTGTTTTTT
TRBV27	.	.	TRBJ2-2	CAIRRDGTGELFF	TGTGCCATTCGCCGGGACGGCACCGGGGAGCTGTTTTTT
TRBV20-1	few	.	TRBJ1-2	CSAASGAYYTF	TGCAGTGCCGCCTCGGGGGCATACTACACCTTC
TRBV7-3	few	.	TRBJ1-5	CASPLAHDEWETGNQPQHF	TGTGCCAGCCCCTTAGCCCACGATGAATGGGAAACCGGCAATCAGCCCCAGCATTTT
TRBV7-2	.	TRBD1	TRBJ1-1	CASSLARQGTEAFF	TGTGCCAGCAGCTTAGCCCGACAGGGTACTGAAGCTTTCTTT
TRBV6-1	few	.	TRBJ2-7	CASSDLGRNEQYF	TGTGCCAGCAGTGATCTAGGTAGGAACGAGCAGTACTTC
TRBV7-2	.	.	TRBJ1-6	CASSLGQSRGDPLHF	TGTGCCAGCAGCTTAGGACAGAGTCGCGGCGATCCCCTCCACTTT
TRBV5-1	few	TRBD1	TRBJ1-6	CASRNGQGTNSPLHF	TGCGCCAGCAGAAATGGACAGGGGACGAATTCACCCCTCCACTTT
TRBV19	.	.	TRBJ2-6	CASKPGAGANVLTF	TGTGCCAGTAAGCCGGGGGCCGGGGCCAACGTCCTGACTTTC
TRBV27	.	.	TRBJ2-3	CASSYRRGAGTDTQYF	TGTGCCAGCAGTTACCGCCGGGGCGCTGGCACAGATACGCAGTATTTT
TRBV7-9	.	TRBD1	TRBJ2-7	CASSSNAGQVTYEQYF	TGTGCCAGCAGCTCCAATGCGGGACAGGTAACCTACGAGCAGTACTTC
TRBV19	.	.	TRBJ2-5	CASSIVTSYPIETQYF	TGTGCCAGTAGTATAGTAACCTCATACCCGATAGAGACCCAGTACTTC
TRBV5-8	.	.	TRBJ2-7	CASSVTGYEQYF	TGTGCCAGCAGCGTGACAGGCTACGAGCAGTACTTC
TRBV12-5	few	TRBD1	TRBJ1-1	CASGSSDRAEAFF	TGTGCTAGTGGTTCCTCGGACAGGGCCGAAGCTTTCTTT
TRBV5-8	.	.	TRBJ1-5	CASSTTVNQPQHF	TGTGCCAGCAGCACGACGGTCAATCAGCCCCAGCATTTT
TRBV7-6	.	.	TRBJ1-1	CASSLGRGPGTEAFF	TGTGCCAGCAGCTTAGGGCGGGGGCCGGGAACTGAAGCTTTCTTT
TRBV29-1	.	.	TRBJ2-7	CSAGDRLYEQYF	TGCAGCGCGGGGGACAGACTGTACGAGCAGTACTTC
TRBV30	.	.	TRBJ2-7	CAWGTESYEQYF	TGTGCCTGGGGGACGGAATCCTACGAGCAGTACTTC
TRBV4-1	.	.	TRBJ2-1	CASRLRDPYNEQFF	TGCGCCAGCAGGCTCCGGGACCCTTACAATGAGCAGTTCTTC
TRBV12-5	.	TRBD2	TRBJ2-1	CASGLDSGLAGGSYNEQFF	TGTGCTAGTGGTTTAGATTCGGGACTAGCGGGGGGGTCCTACAATGAGCAGTTCTTC
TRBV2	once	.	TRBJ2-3	CASRAGTSTDTQYF	TGTGCCAGCAGGGCAGGGACCTCCACAGATACGCAGTATTTT
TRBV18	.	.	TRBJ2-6	CASSPVILSEPGANVLTF	TGTGCCAGCTCCCCCGTAATATTATCAGAACCTGGGGCCAACGTCCTGACTTTC
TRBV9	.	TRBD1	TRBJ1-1	CASSFRQGEEAFF	TGTGCCAGCAGCTTCAGACAGGGGGAAGAAGCTTTCTTT
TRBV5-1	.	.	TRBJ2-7	CASSLGGRGTYYEQYF	TGCGCCAGCAGCTTGGGGGGCCGAGGAACCTACTACGAGCAGTACTTC
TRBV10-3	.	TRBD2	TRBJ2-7	CAISPGTSGGVSYEQYF	TGTGCCATCAGCCCCGGGACTAGCGGGGGGGTAAGCTACGAGCAGTACTTC
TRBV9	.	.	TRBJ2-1	CASSVRSGTLAPEQFF	TGTGCCAGCAGCGTGCGATCCGGGACCCTGGCGCCTGAGCAGTTCTTC
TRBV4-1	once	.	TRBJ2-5	CASSQDRRGRETQYF	TGCGCCAGCAGCCAAGATCGTCGGGGTCGGGAGACCCAGTACTTC
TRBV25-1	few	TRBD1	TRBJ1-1	CASTPDGTGVHYTEAFF	TGTGCCAGCACCCCAGACGGGACAGGGGTTCATTACACTGAAGCTTTCTTT
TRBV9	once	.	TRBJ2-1	CASSPRQTHSYNEQFF	TGTGCCAGCAGCCCTAGACAGACCCACTCCTACAATGAGCAGTTCTTC
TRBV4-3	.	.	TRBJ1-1	CASSQDGASGLNTEAFF	TGCGCCAGCAGCCAAGATGGGGCTTCGGGGCTGAACACTGAAGCTTTCTTT
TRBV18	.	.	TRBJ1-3	CASSPVESGNTIYF	TGTGCCAGCTCACCCGTGGAATCTGGAAACACCATATATTTT
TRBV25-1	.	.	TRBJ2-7	CASHGQTYEQYF	TGTGCCAGCCACGGACAGACCTACGAGCAGTACTTC